This TCR beta chain emerged from a study of regulatory T cells in long-lasting Graves disease (dated by TCRdb to the early 2020s). Background for the entire study: Patients with newly diagnosed Graves' disease had been on antithyroid drugs for under 3 months. TCR sequencing covered roughly 13 persistent and some 20 newly diagnosed Graves' disease patients, some 35 samples in total. The study took place in China and was registered as a clinical trial. Persistent Graves' disease patients were compared with newly diagnosed Graves' disease patients by peripheral blood TCR sequencing and RNA sequencing.

Library method: multiplex PCR. Sequencing was performed on an Illumina HiSeq 4000. iRepertoire HTBI primers and Arm-PCR amplification of CDR3 regions were used to construct TCR beta libraries. PCR products were gel purified before sequencing. In the source study's methods: A total of 62 TRBV and approximately 15 TRBJ segments were identified across samples and were used for gene usage analysis of CDR3 amino acid clonotypes. Filtered high-quality paired reads were merged into contigs using COPE and FqMerger. BLAST was used to align contigs to IMGT TRBV, TRBD and TRBJ reference genes, and CDR3 was defined according to IMGT. Any clonotype with a frequency above 0.1% was counted as a highly expanded clone. Shannon entropy was used to measure repertoire diversity, and the Gini coefficient was used to measure V-J evenness. Clonotypes shared by more than one individual were considered public. Starting from the raw public reads, TCRdb applied fastp trimming at Q25, assembled clones with MiXCR and retained in-frame beta chains. Every CDR3 protein is listed once, alongside the most common genes and DNA of its rows. In this record, the V and J calls reflect TCRdb's handling and not the investigators' own analysis. Within this sample are 500,000 to 700,000 distinct CDR3 sequences, with under 20% of them counted one time only. The ten biggest clones cover more than 15% of the sample.

CDR1 and CDR2, looked up from the germline V gene, are MNHGY and SVAAGI. There are 16 amino acids in the CDR3, from cysteine to phenylalanine inclusive. The entry retains the CDR3 DNA only, 48 bases that are in frame from base 1. V is shortened by 3 bases, J by 1 base, and the region joining them spans 10 bases. This sample's time point label indicates: newly diagnosed GD, antithyroid drugs for less than 3 months. For both TCR sequencing and RNA sequencing, RNA was extracted from PBMCs in TRIzol. The diagnosis of Graves' disease followed American Thyroid Association guidelines. Patients were recruited from an endocrinology department in Xi'an, China. From each patient, 7.5 to 9.5 milliliters of peripheral blood was collected into an EDTA anticoagulant tube. Ficoll Paque Plus density gradient separation was used to isolate PBMCs, and no additional T cell sorting was done. RNA quality was checked with an Agilent 2100 Bioanalyzer and agarose gel, and concentration with a NanoDrop 2000.

There are a few counts of this clonotype. Its antigen remains undetermined. There are no base qualities to consult, and no much larger clone falls within one base. General conclusions and limits of the study: Because the primary lesion, thyroid tissue, could not be accessed, the study looked at peripheral blood alone. A larger number of public clonotypes was shared among persistent patients (approximately 3,000) than among newly diagnosed patients (roughly 970). Lower TCR Shannon entropy and fewer highly expanded clones were observed in persistent Graves' disease patients than in newly diagnosed patients, which suggested clonal expansion. Sequencing and analysis were limited to the TCR beta chain. As a limitation, the authors acknowledged that the small sample size may reduce accuracy. Preferential use of TRBV28, TRBJ1-2 and TRBJ2-5 was observed in persistent disease, whereas TRBV20-1 and TRBJ2-1 were favored in newly diagnosed disease.

The same data also contributed to another study, on T cells in Graves' hyperthyroidism and ophthalmopathy. The second study's paper adds: Stable Graves' hyperthyroidism was defined as the absence of progression to ophthalmopathy over 18 months of follow-up. Hyperthyroidism patients were newly diagnosed, with disease duration under 2 months, and aged 18 to 65 years. The study excluded patients with uncontrolled infections, other autoimmune diseases, pregnancy or lactation. Diagnoses relied on clinical symptoms, serum thyroxine and TRAb, thyroid ultrasound and orbital computed tomography. For the first round of RT-PCR on the TCR CDR3, the HTBI primer set was used together with the Qiagen OneStep RT-PCR kit. Blood samples also contained most of the expanded thyroid clonotypes (frequency above 0.001), which suggests that blood repertoires may reflect thyroid immune responses. Ophthalmopathy was separated from stable hyperthyroidism by a 13 V-J signature model, with 87.88% sensitivity and about 84% specificity obtained in cross-validation and 80%/75% obtained in testing. During validation, the model predicted progression to ophthalmopathy a median of roughly 7.1 months ahead of onset, with around 71% sensitivity and almost 75% specificity. TCR V-J signatures able to tell the groups apart were searched for in a discovery cohort of 95 or so patients, of whom more than 40 had Graves' ophthalmopathy and around 56 had stable Graves' hyperthyroidism. Prospective prediction of ophthalmopathy was tested in an independent validation cohort of fewer than 20 hyperthyroidism patients and some 17 patients who later progressed to ophthalmopathy. The 95 to 100 discovery patients were divided at random into training and test sets in a 7:3 ratio. In addition, the study compared T-cell repertoires in thyroid tissue and in blood from 6 or 7 Graves' hyperthyroidism patients. Once sampling was done, hyperthyroidism patients were given methimazole at a starting dose of 30 mg daily, whereas ophthalmopathy patients were given high-dose intravenous methylprednisolone. A second multiplex PCR round built the libraries, followed by size selection and purification. Sequencing of the libraries was done on an Illumina HiSeq2000 using paired-end 100 bp reads. Raw data were processed with SOAPnuke, discarding reads with adapters, uncalled bases, mean Phred below 15, or no exact constant-primer or identifier match. High-quality paired reads were merged with COPE v1.2.5, and unique nucleotide sequences were defined as clonotypes. MiTCR v1.1 was used to align clonotypes to the IMGT TRBV, TRBD and TRBJ reference segments. The analysis included only V-J combinations with a frequency above 0.0001, which together covered around 99% of the repertoires. A TCS score was defined as the ratio between F50 (clonal expansion) and ExV (chaos), using BLOSUM62-based TCRdist between CDR3 peptides within each V-J. Welch's t-statistics and random forest reduced 500 to 550 V-J features to 10 to 15, which were used in a naive Bayes classifier (R e1071). Sample size was not statistically predetermined, and blinding of investigators to group allocation was not performed. TCR Vbeta CDR3 sequencing of 120 to 150 peripheral blood samples (over 40 ophthalmopathy, roughly 72 hyperthyroidism and roughly 17 progressor patients) is reported in the paper.

The chain uses TRBV6-9 and TRBJ2-6, with TRBD1 perhaps the D gene, on 6 matching bases. This receptor was identified in a woman in her twenties or thirties with Graves disease. Donor details come from another sample of the same person, matched by shared clones. The source material was peripheral blood mononuclear cells (PBMCs), sampled at new diagnosis, from a patient treated with antithyroid drugs. CDR3 reads: CASSYSGQSGANVLTF. The nucleotide sequence reads as follows: TGTGCCAGCAGTTACTCCGGACAGTCTGGGGCCAACGTCCTGACTTTC.